Sequencing of this T cell receptor (beta chain) was carried out in a study of blood T cell repertoires in COVID-19. The wider study: The samples span acute and convalescent COVID-19 from the United States, Italy and Spain. From T cells, B-cell-depleted T cells, or PBMCs came the material, which was cDNA or gDNA.

Followed over time, Seattle patients had been enrolled while infection was active. Original processing methods: Reference gene primer amplification in the assay estimated nucleated cell counts. Profiling relied on immunoSEQ multiplex PCR, and the TCRdb table lists in-frame clones only, not all of them. V, J and clone size reflect that table, while D and trimming were determined from the DNA. Altogether around 300,000 clones are present, around nine tenths being singletons, with the ten largest covering under 15%. The CDR3 is 15 residues long. Germline V gene sequence: CDR1 LNHDA, CDR2 SQIVND (reference sequence). V was clipped by 2 bases and J by 4 bases, with 12 bases between them.

The sequence was collected from a woman in her 70s with COVID-19, enrolled during active disease. Sequencing was carried out using peripheral blood. The chain has TRBV19 and TRBJ2-4; TRBD2 is a possible D gene (6 bases). The DNA for the CDR3 is TGTGCCAGTAGTATACCTAGCGTTGGGAAAAACATTCAGTACTTC. Amino acids: CASSIPSVGKNIQYF.